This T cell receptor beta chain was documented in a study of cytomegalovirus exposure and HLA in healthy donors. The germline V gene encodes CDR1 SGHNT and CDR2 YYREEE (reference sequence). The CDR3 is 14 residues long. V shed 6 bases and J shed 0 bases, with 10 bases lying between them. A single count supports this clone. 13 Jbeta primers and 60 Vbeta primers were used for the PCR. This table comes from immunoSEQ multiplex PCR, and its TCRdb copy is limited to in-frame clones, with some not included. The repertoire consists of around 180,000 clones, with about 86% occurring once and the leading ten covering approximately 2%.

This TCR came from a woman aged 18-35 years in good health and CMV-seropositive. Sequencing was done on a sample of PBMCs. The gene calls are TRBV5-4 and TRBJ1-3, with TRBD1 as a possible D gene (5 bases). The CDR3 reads CASIDRASGNTIYF. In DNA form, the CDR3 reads TGTGCCAGCATTGACAGAGCCTCTGGAAACACCATATATTTT.